The present entry profiles one TCR beta chain with its context. Its binding antigen is unknown. Base quality data are lacking; no much larger clone is found one base away. These data come from a study of early T cells in non-severe SARS-CoV-2 infection (dated by TCRdb to the early 2020s). A note on the overall study: Because TCR sequencing was done on bulk RNA from unsorted whole blood, the alpha and beta chains could not be paired.

Library construction relied on 5' RACE. TCRdb lists the instrument as NextSeq 500. Unique molecular identifiers were attached to individual cDNA molecules in the TCR library protocol so that sequencing error and PCR bias could be corrected. Both TCR alpha and beta chains were sequenced, and tight co-correlation was observed between alpha and beta sequence abundances in each sample. As for how the authors treated the data: Decombinator V4 was used to annotate the V gene, J gene and CDR3 of the TCR sequences. Expanded TCRs were defined as changing significantly between any two time points under a Poisson model with p below 0.0001. TCR abundances were normalised to the total number of TCRs sequenced per sample and expressed as counts per million. VDJdb, accessed 1 November 2021, was searched for CMV, EBV and SARS-CoV-2 annotated TCRs, with TCRs annotated for multiple antigens excluded. Starting from the raw public reads, TCRdb applied fastp trimming at Q25, assembled clones with MiXCR and retained in-frame beta chains. Each entry merges the rows of one CDR3 protein and shows their most common DNA and genes. What appears here as the V and J calls and clone size reflects TCRdb's work, not the paper's. The sample has about 61,000 distinct CDR3 sequences on record, less than 14% of them singletons. 1.7% of the sample comes from the top ten.

Set within a cohort of healthcare workers in London, UK, this nested case-control study involved weekly PCR testing of nasopharyngeal swabs along with blood sampling. Healthcare workers were recruited between 23 and 31 March 2020, during the week of the UK lockdown, and were followed weekly for up to roughly 15 weeks. The study at large found these results: VDJdb matching was skewed toward anti-spike CD8 responses and likely underestimated virus-specific expansions by missing private and CD4 specificities.

The TCR originated in an adult who was a healthcare worker with PCR-confirmed SARS-CoV-2 infection or an uninfected control (not recorded which). Sequences were obtained from whole blood.

The nucleotide sequence is given as TGTGCCAGCAGCATGACGAGAGGTACCTACACCTTC. This yields the protein CASSMTRGTYTF. The V gene is TRBV3-1 and the J gene is TRBJ1-2; the D gene cannot be named for sure. The germline V gene (reference sequence) yields LGHDT for CDR1 and YNNKEL for CDR2. Relative to germline, V is 5 bases shorter and J is 10 bases shorter, with 14 bases between their ends. From its cysteine to its phenylalanine, the CDR3 spans 12 amino acids. Of the read, only the CDR3 DNA is kept; its 36 bases are in frame from base 1.